Listed here is a single T cell receptor (beta chain). Its antigen remains unidentified. Nothing much larger sits one base from this clone, and base qualities are not available. TCRbeta CDR3 regions were amplified from genomic DNA using the immunoSEQ Assay, a bias-controlled multiplex PCR. In the paper's pipeline: Nucleated cell counts per sample were estimated from amplification of reference gene primers within the assay. Sequence reads were collapsed and filtered to measure the absolute abundance of every unique TCRbeta CDR3 rearrangement. For each sample, productive Simpson clonality was calculated as the square root of Simpson's diversity index across productive rearrangements. What TCRdb holds here is the immuneACCESS table cut down to in-frame rearrangements. Part of the clones is not present; checked against another copy, under half of the missing clones reflect an unresolved V gene, and the others are unexplained. The V and J calls and the clone size are those of that table, but D and trimming were determined from the DNA. Here the sample has approximately 170,000 clones; about 81% occur a single time. Of the sample, about a tenth falls within the top ten clones.

This sample was taken from a study of blood T cell repertoires in COVID-19 (dated by TCRdb to 2019 to 2021). Broadly, across the study: Collaborator samples came from the United States, Italy and Spain and covered acute and convalescent phases of COVID-19. Where available, HLA class I and class II types were obtained from metadata supplied by the sample provider rather than from assay-based typing. A freely available public database, intended as a resource for researchers studying the immune response to SARS-CoV-2, is where the repertoires were released. Deeply sampled blood TCRbeta repertoires from subjects exposed to, actively infected with, or recovered from COVID-19 were included in the dataset. The prospective study material was composed of cDNA or gDNA derived from T cells, B-cell-depleted T cells, or PBMCs. Nearly every sample came with metadata listing a de-identified subject ID, COVID-19 status, age in years and sex. The samples were drawn from the first 160 participants of the ongoing ImmuneRACE study and from 1,254 subjects provided by 6 global collaborators.

General findings and caveats noted by the study authors: Clinical and demographic metadata were provided uncurated, with the amount varying by source and participant.

Whole blood was collected in K2EDTA tubes by collaborating institutions according to the institutions' own protocols. For TCRbeta analysis, collaborators shipped samples as frozen whole blood, isolated PBMCs, or DNA extracted from either of those sample types. Per the germline V gene (reference sequence), SEHNR is the CDR1 and FQNEAQ is the CDR2. CDR3 length: 12 amino acids, cysteine to phenylalanine. Only CDR3 DNA remains: 36 bases, in frame from the first base. The V end gives up 8 bases and the J end 4 bases, leaving 1 base in the junction not matched to a gene. The sequence links TRBV7-9 to TRBJ2-2, with TRBD2 identical over 7 junction bases. The specimen sequenced was peripheral blood. The receptor's source is a human donor in a cohort sampled during active COVID-19. The DNA reads TGTGCCAGCGGGGGGGTCACCGGGGAGCTGTTTTTT. Translated, it reads CASGGVTGELFF.